This T cell receptor (beta chain) comes out of a study of beta chain features in type 1 diabetes. Findings and limits, study-wide: Reduced insertions and increased deletions marked VDJ junctions in type 1 diabetes patients. TCRB repertoires of naive, central memory and Treg cells appeared more similar among patients than among healthy donors. Among patients with Type 1 diabetes, TCRB CDR3s were moderately but significantly shorter in every one of the four CD4+ subsets.

Heparinised blood was drawn once per donor, averaging approximately 100 mL. Purity (above 98%) was reached by all sorted populations. The isolated RNA, all of it, was reverse transcribed, so expressed TCRB transcripts were what got sequenced. Sequencing was performed with immunoSEQ multiplex PCR; in TCRdb, only in-frame clones are kept and a portion is missing. The table shows roughly 330,000 clones, with approximately 12% occurring only once. This clone has only a few counts. What it recognizes is unknown. V was pared by 6 bases and J by 7 bases, with 11 bases of the junction left unmatched. There are 14 residues in the CDR3. From germline, CDR1 is MDHEN and CDR2 SYDVKM.

This receptor was identified in a young woman with type 1 diabetes. This chain joins TRBV28 and TRBJ2-7; the match to TRBD1 covers 8 bases. The sequenced sample consisted of naive CD4+ T cells from blood. Here the CDR3 reads CASRIQGDVREQYF. The CDR3 DNA reads as TGTGCCAGCAGAATACAGGGGGACGTTAGAGAGCAGTACTTC.